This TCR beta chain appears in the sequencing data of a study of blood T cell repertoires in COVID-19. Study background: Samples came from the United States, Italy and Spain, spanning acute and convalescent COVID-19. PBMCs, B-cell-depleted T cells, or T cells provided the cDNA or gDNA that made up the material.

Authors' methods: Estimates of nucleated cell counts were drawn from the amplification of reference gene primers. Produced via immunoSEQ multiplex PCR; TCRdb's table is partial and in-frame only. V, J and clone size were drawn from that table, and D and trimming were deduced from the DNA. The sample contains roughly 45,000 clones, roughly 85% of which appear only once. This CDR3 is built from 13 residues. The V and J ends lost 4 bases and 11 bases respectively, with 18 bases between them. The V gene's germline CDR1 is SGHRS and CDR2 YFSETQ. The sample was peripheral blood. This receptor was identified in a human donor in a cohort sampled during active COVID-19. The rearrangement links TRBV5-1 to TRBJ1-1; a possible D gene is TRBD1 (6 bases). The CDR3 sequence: CASSEGWPQGAFF. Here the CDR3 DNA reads TGCGCCAGCAGCGAAGGGTGGCCTCAGGGGGCTTTCTTT.